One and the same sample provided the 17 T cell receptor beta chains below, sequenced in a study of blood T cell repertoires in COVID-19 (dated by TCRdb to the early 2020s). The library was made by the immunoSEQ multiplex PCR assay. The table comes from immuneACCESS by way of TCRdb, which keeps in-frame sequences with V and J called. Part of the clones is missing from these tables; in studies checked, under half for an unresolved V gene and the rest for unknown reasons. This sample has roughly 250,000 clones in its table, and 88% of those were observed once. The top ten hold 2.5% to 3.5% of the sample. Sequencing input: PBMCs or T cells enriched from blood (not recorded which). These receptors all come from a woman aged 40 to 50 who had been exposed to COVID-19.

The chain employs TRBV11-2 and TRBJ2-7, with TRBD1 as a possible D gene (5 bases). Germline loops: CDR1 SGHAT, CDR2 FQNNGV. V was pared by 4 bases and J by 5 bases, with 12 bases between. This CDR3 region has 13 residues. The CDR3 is CASSSRGLDEQYF. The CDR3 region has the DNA TGTGCCAGCAGCTCAAGGGGTCTTGACGAGCAGTACTTC.

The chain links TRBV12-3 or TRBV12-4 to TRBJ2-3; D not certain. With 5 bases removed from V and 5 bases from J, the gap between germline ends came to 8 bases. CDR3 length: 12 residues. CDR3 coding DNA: TGTGCCAGCAGTCCACTGAGAGATACGCAGTATTTT. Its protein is CASSPLRDTQYF.

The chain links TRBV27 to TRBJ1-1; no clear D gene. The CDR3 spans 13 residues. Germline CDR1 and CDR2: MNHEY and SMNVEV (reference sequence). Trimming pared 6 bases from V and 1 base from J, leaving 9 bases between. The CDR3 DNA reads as TGTGCCAGCAGCCCAATCAAGAACACTGAAGCTTTCTTT. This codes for CASSPIKNTEAFF.

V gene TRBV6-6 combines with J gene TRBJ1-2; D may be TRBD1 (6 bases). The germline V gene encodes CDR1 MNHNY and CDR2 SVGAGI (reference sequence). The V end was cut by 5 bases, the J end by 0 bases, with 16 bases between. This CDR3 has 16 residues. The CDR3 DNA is TGTGCCAGCAGTAGGGGGACACCGTCTACTAACTATGGCTACACCTTC. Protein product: CASSRGTPSTNYGYTF.

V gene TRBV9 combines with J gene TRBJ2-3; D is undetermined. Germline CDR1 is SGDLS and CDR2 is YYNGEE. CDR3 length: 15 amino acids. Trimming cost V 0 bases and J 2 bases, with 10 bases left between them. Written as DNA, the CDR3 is TGTGCCAGCAGCGTAGGGGCTGCTTTCACAGATACGCAGTATTTT. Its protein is CASSVGAAFTDTQYF.

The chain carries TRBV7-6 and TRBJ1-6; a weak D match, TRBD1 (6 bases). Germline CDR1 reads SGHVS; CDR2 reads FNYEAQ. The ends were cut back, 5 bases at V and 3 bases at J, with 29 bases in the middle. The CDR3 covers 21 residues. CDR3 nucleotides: TGTGCCAGCAGCGACCGTTTCTACAGGGTCGACGGTGACCACTATAATTCACCCCTCCACTTT. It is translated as CASSDRFYRVDGDHYNSPLHF.

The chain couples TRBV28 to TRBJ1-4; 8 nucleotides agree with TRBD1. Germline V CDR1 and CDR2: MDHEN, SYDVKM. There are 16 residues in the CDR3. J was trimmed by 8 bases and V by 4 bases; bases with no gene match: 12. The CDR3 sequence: CASSSGQGQVKEKLFF. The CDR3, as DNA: TGTGCCAGCAGTTCTGGACAGGGCCAGGTTAAGGAAAAACTGTTTTTT.

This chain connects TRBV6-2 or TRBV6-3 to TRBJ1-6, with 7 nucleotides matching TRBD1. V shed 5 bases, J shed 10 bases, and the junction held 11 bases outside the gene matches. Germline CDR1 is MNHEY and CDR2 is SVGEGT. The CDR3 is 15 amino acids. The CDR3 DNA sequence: TGTGCCAGCAGTACACGGGACAGCCTCGACTCACCCCTCCACTTT. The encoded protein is CASSTRDSLDSPLHF.

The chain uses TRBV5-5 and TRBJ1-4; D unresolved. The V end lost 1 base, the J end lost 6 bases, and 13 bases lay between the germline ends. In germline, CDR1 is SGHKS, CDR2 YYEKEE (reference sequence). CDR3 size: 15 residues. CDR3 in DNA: TGTGCCAGCAGCTTGTTGATCCGACTTCATGAAAAACTGTTTTTT. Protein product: CASSLLIRLHEKLFF. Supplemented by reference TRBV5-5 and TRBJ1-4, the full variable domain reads DAGVTQSPTHLIKTRGQQVTLRCSPISGHKSVSWYQQVLGQGPQFIFQYYEKEERGRGNFPDRFSARQFPNYSSELNVNALLLGDSALYLCASSLLIRLHEKLFFGSGTQLSVL.

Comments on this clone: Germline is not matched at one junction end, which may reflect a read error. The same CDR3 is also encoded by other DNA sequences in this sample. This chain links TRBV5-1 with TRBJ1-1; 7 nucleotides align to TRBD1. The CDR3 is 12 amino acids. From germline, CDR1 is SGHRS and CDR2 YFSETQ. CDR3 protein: CASSSGQNKAFF. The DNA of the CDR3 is TGTGCCAGCAGCTCGGGACAGAATAAAGCTTTCTTT. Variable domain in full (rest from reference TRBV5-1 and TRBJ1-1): KAGVTQTPRYLIKTRGQQVTLSCSPISGHRSVSWYQQTPGQGLQFLFEYFSETQRNKGNFPGRFSGRQFSNSRSEMNVSTLELGDSALYLCASSSGQNKAFFGQGTRLTVV.

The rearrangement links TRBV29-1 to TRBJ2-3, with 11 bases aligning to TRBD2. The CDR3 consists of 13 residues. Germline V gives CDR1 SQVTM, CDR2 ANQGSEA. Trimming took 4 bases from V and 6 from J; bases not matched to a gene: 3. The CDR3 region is CSVGLAGTDTQYF. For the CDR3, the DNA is TGCAGCGTTGGACTAGCGGGAACCGATACGCAGTATTTT.

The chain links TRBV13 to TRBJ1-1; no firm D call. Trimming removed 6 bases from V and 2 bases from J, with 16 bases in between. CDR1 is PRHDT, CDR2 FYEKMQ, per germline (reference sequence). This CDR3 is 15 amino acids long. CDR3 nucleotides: TGTGCCAGCAGTTGGGGTCGTGGGAGTAACACTGAAGCTTTCTTT. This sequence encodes CASSWGRGSNTEAFF.

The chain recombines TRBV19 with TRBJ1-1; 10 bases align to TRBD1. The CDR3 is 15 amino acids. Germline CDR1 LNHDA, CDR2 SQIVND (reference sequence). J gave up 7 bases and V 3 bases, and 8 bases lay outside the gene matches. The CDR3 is CASSIGQGVKGEAFF. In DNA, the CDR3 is TGTGCCAGTAGTATCGGACAGGGGGTAAAAGGTGAAGCTTTCTTT.

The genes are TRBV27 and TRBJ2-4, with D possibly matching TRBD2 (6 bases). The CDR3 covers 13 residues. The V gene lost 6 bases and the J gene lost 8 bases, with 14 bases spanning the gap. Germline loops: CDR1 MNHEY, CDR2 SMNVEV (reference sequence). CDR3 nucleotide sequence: TGTGCCAGCAGGCCCCCCGGGAGTGACATTCAGTACTTC. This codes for CASRPPGSDIQYF.

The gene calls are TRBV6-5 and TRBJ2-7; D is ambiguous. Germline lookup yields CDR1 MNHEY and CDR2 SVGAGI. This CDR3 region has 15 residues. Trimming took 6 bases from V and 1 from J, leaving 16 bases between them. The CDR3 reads CASSDASGRSYEQYF. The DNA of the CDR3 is TGTGCCAGCAGCGACGCATCAGGCAGATCCTACGAGCAGTACTTC.

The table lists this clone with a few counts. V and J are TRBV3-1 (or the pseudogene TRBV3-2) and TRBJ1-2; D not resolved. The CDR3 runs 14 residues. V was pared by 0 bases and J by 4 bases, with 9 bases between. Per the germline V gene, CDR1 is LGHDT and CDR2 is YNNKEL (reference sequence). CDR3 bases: TGTGCCAGCAGCCAAGAGTACAGTTCCTATGGCTACACCTTC. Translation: CASSQEYSSYGYTF.

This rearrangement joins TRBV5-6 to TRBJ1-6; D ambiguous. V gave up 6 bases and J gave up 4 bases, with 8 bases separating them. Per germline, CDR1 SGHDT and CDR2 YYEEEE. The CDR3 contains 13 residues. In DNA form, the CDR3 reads TGTGCCAGCACCGACGGGTATAATTCACCCCTCCACTTT. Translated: CASTDGYNSPLHF.